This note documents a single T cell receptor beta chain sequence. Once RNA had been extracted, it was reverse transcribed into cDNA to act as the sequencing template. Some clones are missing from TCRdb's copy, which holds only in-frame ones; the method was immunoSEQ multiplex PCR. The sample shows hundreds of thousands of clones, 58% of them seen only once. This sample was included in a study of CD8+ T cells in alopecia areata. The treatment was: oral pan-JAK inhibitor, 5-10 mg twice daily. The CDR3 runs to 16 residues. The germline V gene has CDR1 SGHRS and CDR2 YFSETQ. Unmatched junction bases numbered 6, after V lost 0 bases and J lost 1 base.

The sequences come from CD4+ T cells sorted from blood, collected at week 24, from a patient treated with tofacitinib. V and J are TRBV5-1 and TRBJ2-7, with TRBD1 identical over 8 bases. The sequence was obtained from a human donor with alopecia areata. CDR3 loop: CASSLGPRGLSYEQYF. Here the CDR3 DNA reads TGCGCCAGCAGCTTGGGCCCCAGGGGGCTGTCCTACGAGCAGTACTTC.